This T cell receptor (beta chain) stems from a study of cytomegalovirus exposure and HLA in healthy donors. Overall study results and limits: In a later analysis, V- and J-gene trimming of beta chains associated with a DCLRE1C missense variant, replicated independently.

Of note for this clone: Antigen: not known.

At collection, donors were nominally healthy, but unrecorded immune exposures were probable. The CDR3 length is 15 residues. The V gene end was trimmed by 5 bases and the J gene end by 1 base; junction bases not matched to a gene: 3. The V gene's germline CDR1 is SGHRS and CDR2 YFSETQ. The PCR used 60 Vbeta and 13 Jbeta primers. In the original processing: In a later analysis, tens of millions of unique TCR beta chains included roughly 11 million shared by two or more donors. The repertoire was sequenced with immunoSEQ multiplex PCR; TCRdb's copy has only in-frame clones and lacks some. The V and J calls and clone size come from that table; D and trimming were worked out from the DNA. This sample has 100,000 to 140,000 clones, with approximately 80% found just once.

The V gene is TRBV5-1, the J gene TRBJ1-5; TRBD1 matches at 10 bases. Sequences were obtained from PBMCs. This receptor was identified in a male donor in good health and CMV-seronegative. CDR3 loop: CASSQTGGSNQPQHF. The CDR3 bases are TGCGCCAGCAGTCAGACAGGGGGCAGCAATCAGCCCCAGCATTTT.